The clone carrying this TCR beta chain was picked up many times. Its target is not known. The length of the CDR3 is 13 residues. The germline gives CDR1 MNHEY, CDR2 SMNVEV (reference sequence). V dropped 5 bases and J dropped 4 bases, with 11 bases sitting between them. RNA transcripts provided the source from which TCR beta CDR3 regions were amplified. The primer set for the first-round RT-PCR of the TCR CDR3 was HTBI. TCRdb independently ran MiXCR on the multiplex PCR reads; one entry per CDR3 protein. The table has about 360,000 distinct CDR3 sequences, about 15% seen once. With a duration under 2 months, the hyperthyroidism was newly diagnosed in patients aged 18 to 65. Fresh peripheral blood, roughly 10 ml, was the source of the PBMCs. This sample was taken from a study of T cells in Graves' hyperthyroidism and ophthalmopathy. Study-wide background: Peripheral blood was secured at the point of initial diagnosis, before any treatment. Notes on the study in general: Most thyroid clonotypes expanded above 0.001 appeared in blood too.

The source is a woman aged 18-29 years with Graves' hyperthyroidism that later progressed to Graves' ophthalmopathy. The chain joins TRBV27 to TRBJ2-5; no firm D call. The sequenced sample consisted of blood. The CDR3 nucleotides are TGTGCCAGCAGTCTCCCGGTGGGAGAGACCCAGTACTTC. Translating gives CASSLPVGETQYF.